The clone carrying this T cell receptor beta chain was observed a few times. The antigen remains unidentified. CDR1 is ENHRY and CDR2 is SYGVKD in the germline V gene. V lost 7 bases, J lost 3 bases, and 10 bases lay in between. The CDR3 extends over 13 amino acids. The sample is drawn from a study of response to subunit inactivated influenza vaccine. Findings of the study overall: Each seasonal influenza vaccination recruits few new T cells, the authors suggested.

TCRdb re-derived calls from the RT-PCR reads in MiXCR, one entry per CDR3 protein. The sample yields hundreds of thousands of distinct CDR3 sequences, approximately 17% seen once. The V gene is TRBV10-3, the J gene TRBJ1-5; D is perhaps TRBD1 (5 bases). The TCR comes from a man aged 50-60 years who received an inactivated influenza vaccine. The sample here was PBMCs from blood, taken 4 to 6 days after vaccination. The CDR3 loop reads CAITIRDNQPQHF. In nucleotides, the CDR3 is TGTGCCATCACAATCAGGGACAATCAGCCCCAGCATTTT.